This entry is about one TCR beta chain. Its antigen has not been determined. No per-base quality is available; no much larger clone lies one base away. TCRbeta CDR3 regions were amplified from genomic DNA using the immunoSEQ Assay, a bias-controlled multiplex PCR. The paper's data handling went like this. Nucleated cell counts per sample were estimated from amplification of reference gene primers within the assay. Sequence reads were collapsed and filtered to measure the absolute abundance of every unique TCRbeta CDR3 rearrangement. For each sample, productive Simpson clonality was calculated as the square root of Simpson's diversity index across productive rearrangements. TCRdb obtained this table from immuneACCESS and retained in-frame rearrangements with V and J assigned. These tables miss some clones; where compared with another copy, unresolved V genes account for less than half of the shortfall, and the remainder is unexplained. From that table come the V and J calls and clone size; the DNA was used to work out D and trimming. Present in this sample are about 140,000 clones, about 83% of which were seen just once. The ten most abundant clones make up 5% of the sample.

The record originates from a study of blood T cell repertoires in COVID-19 (dated by TCRdb to 2020 to 2022). About the full investigation: Samples from collaborators originated in the United States, Italy and Spain and spanned both the acute and convalescent phases of COVID-19. Where HLA class I and class II types were available, the types were taken from metadata supplied by the sample provider, not from assay-based typing. Nearly every sample came with metadata listing a de-identified subject ID, COVID-19 status, age in years and sex. Samples came from the ongoing ImmuneRACE study (first 160 participants) plus 1,254 subjects from 6 global collaborators. The dataset comprised deeply sampled blood TCRbeta repertoires from subjects exposed to, actively infected with, or recovered from COVID-19. The repertoires were made available in a free public database intended to serve as a resource for research on the immune response to SARS-CoV-2. The prospective study material was composed of cDNA or gDNA derived from T cells, B-cell-depleted T cells, or PBMCs. The investigation overall reported the following: The quantity of clinical and demographic metadata differed by source and by participant and was supplied without curation.

Each collaborating institution followed its own protocols to collect whole blood in K2EDTA tubes. For TCRbeta analysis, collaborator samples were shipped as frozen whole blood, as isolated PBMCs, or as DNA extracted from either sample type. The sample comprised peripheral blood. This receptor was obtained from a human donor in a cohort sampled during active COVID-19.

DNA sequence: TGCGCCAGCAGCCAAGATCACTGGACTGGAAGCTCCTATAATTCACCCCTCCACTTT. Its coded protein is CASSQDHWTGSSYNSPLHF. In this chain, TRBV4-1 is recombined with TRBJ1-6, with no confident D gene call. Reading the germline V gene gives CDR1 MGHRA and CDR2 YSYEKL. V sheds 0 bases and J sheds 0 bases, leaving 15 bases between their ends. The CDR3 goes from the cysteine to the phenylalanine over 19 residues. The retained sequence is limited to the CDR3, 57 bases, with the frame set at the first base.